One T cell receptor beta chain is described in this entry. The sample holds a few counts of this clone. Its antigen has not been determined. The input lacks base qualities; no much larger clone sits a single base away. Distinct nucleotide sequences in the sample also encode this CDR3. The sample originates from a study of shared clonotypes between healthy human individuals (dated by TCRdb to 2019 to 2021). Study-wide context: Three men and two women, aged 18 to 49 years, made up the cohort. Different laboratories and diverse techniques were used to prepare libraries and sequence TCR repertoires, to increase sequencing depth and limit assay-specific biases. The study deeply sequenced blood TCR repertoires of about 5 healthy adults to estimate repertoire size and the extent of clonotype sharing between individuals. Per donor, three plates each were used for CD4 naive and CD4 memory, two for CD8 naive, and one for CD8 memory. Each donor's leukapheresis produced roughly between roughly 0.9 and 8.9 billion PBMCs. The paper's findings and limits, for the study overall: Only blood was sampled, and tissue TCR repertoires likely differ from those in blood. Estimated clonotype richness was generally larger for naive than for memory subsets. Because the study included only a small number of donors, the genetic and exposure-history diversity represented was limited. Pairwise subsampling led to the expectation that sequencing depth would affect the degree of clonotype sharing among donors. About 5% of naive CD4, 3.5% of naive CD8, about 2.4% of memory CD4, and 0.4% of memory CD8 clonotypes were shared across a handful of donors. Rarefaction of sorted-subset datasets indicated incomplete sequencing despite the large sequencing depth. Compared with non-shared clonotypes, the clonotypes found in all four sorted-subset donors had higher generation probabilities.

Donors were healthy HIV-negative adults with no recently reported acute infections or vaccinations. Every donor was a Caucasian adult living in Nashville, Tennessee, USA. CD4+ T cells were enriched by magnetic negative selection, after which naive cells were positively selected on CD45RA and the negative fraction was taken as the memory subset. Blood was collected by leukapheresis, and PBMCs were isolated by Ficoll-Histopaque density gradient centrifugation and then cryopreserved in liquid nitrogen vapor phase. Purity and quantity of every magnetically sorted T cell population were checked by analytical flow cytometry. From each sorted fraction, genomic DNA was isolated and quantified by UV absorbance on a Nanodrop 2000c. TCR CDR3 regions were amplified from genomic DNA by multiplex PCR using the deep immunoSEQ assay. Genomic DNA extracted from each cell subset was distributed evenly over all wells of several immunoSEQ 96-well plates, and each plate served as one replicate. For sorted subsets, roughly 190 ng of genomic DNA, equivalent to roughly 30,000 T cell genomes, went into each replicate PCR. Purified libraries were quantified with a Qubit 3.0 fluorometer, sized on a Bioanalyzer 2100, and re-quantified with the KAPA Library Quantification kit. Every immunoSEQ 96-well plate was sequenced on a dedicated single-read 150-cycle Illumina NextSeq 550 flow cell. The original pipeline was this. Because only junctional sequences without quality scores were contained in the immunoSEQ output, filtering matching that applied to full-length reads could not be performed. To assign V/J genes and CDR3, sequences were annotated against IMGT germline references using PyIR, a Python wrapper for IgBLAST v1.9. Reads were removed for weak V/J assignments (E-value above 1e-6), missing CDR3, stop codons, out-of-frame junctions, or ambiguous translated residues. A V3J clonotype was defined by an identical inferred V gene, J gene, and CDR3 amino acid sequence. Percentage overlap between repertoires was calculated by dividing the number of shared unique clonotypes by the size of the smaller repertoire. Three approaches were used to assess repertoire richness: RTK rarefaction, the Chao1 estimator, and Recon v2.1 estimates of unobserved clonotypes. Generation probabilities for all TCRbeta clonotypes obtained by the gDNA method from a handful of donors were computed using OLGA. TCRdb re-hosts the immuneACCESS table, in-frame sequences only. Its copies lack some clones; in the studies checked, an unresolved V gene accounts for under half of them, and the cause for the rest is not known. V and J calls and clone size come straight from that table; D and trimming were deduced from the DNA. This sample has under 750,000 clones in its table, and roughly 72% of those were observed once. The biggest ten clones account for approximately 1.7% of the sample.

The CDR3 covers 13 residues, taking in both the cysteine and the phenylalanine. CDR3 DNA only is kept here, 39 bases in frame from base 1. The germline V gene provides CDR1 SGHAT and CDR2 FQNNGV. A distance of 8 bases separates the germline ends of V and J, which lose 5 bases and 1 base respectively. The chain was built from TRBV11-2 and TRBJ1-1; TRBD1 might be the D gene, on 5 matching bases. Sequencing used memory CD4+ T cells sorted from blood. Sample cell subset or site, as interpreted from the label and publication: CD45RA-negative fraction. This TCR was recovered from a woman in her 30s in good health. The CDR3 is CASSTQGNTEAFF. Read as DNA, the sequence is TGTGCCAGCAGCACCCAGGGGAACACTGAAGCTTTCTTT.